A single TCR beta chain is shown here with its context. Authors' analysis steps: Estimates of nucleated cell counts were drawn from the amplification of reference gene primers. Method: immunoSEQ multiplex PCR; TCRdb's copy keeps in-frame clones and lacks some. The V and J calls and the clone size are those of that table, but D and trimming were determined from the DNA. This table has approximately 170,000 clones, over 70% appearing once. The CDR3 is made up of 14 amino acids. Germline assignment: CDR1 SGHKS and CDR2 YYEKEE (reference sequence). V was clipped by 4 bases and J by 6 bases; unmatched bases: 5. This record belongs to a study of blood T cell repertoires in COVID-19. About the research overall: Samples representing acute and convalescent COVID-19 were sourced from the United States, Italy and Spain.

Sequences were obtained from peripheral blood. The sequence was collected from a woman between 65 and 79 years old who had recovered from COVID-19. This rearrangement joins TRBV5-5 to TRBJ2-1; 9 bases fit TRBD1. This CDR3 is CASSQGQGRNEQFF. CDR3 coding DNA: TGTGCCAGCAGCCAGGGACAGGGCCGCAATGAGCAGTTCTTC.